This TCR beta chain was sequenced during a study of patients and donors after allogeneic stem cell transplantation. A single record per CDR3 protein comes from TCRdb applying MiXCR to the RT-PCR reads. The profile shows about 230,000 distinct CDR3 sequences, less than 15% of them singletons. Germline CDR1 is MNHEY and CDR2 is SVGAGI. CDR3 length: 14 residues. V dropped 4 bases and J dropped 1 base, with 10 bases sitting between them. This clonotype was seen at least ten times. Input material: blood, either unsorted or a sorted T cell fraction (not recorded which). The V and J genes are TRBV6-5 and TRBJ1-1; D unresolved. This TCR derives from a human donor who was either an allogeneic HSCT recipient or a stem cell or donor lymphocyte infusion donor (not recorded which). It is not recorded whose cells these are; they may come from a transplant donor. The CDR3 here is CASSSGNWNTEAFF. The CDR3 DNA reads as TGTGCCAGCAGTTCAGGAAACTGGAACACTGAAGCTTTCTTT.